This T cell receptor beta chain was obtained from a study of cytomegalovirus exposure and HLA in healthy donors. The overall study: About 80 million unique TCRs, all from HLA-typed donors, were included in an early release of the data. Study results and limitations: A later analysis by the authors found several of the most significant clusters apparently linked to common viral pathogens. Presence/absence comparisons presumed near-even sequencing depth among donors. The authors enumerated over 150 TCR beta chains as linked to cytomegalovirus.

Germline V gene lookup returns CDR1 LGHNA and CDR2 YNFKEQ. The V end lost 4 bases, the J end lost 0 bases, and 10 bases lay between the germline ends. This CDR3 has 15 residues. Concerning this clone: The antigen is not known.

13 Jbeta primers and 60 Vbeta primers were used for the PCR. This table comes from immunoSEQ multiplex PCR, and its TCRdb copy is limited to in-frame clones, with some not included. The data contain roughly 180,000 clones, 78% of them singletons. The specimen was PBMCs. The TCR comes from a woman aged 25 to 39 in good health and CMV-seropositive. The chain uses TRBV4-2 and TRBJ1-3; D unresolved. This chain's CDR3 is CASSRALSSGNTIYF. For the CDR3, the DNA is TGTGCCAGCAGCCGCGCCCTAAGCTCTGGAAACACCATATATTTT.